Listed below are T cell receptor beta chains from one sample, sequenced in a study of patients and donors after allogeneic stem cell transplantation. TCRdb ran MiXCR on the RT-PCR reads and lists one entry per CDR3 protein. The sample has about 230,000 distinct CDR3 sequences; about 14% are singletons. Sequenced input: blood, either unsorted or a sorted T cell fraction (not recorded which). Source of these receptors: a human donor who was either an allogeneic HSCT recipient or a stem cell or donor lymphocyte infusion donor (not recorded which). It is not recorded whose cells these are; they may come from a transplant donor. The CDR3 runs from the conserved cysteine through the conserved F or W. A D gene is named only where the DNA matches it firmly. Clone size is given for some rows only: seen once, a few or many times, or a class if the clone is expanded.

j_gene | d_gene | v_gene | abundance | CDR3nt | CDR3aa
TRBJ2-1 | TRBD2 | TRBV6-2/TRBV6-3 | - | TGTGCCAGCAGTTACAACAAGGTCGGGGGGAGGCCTGAGCAGTTCTTC | CASSYNKVGGRPEQFF
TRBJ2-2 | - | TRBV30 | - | TGTGCCTGGAGTGGATCGACCGGGGAGCTGTTTTTT | CAWSGSTGELFF
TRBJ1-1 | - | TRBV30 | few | TGTGCCTGGATCAGGCTCGGCGAAGCTTTCTTT | CAWIRLGEAFF
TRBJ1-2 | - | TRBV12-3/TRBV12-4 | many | TGTGCCAGCACCCCGGGCGGGGAATTGTATGGCTACACCTTC | CASTPGGELYGYTF
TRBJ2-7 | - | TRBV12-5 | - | TGTGCTAGTGCTCTCGAGGGCCTTTTCGAGCAGTACTTC | CASALEGLFEQYF
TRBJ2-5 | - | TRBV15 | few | TGTGCCACCAGCAGAGACAGGCAAGAGACCCAGTACTTC | CATSRDRQETQYF
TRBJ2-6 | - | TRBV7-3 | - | TGTGCCAGCAGCCCAACAAGGTCTGGGGCCAACGTCCTGACTTTC | CASSPTRSGANVLTF
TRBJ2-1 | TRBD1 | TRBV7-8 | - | TGTGCCAGCAGCTTAGCTAGGACAGGGTACTACAATGAGCAGTTCTTC | CASSLARTGYYNEQFF
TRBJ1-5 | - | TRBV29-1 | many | TGCAGCGTTGAAGGTGGAGGGAACAATCAGCCCCAGCATTTT | CSVEGGGNNQPQHF
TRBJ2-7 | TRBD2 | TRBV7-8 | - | TGTGCCAGCAGCCTCAGGACTAGCTCTGAGCAGTACTTC | CASSLRTSSEQYF
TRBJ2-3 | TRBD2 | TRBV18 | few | TGTGCCAGCTCAAGCCTAGCGGGGGGGACGACAGATACGCAGTATTTT | CASSSLAGGTTDTQYF
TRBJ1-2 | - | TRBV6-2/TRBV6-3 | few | TGTGCCAGCAGTTACTCGCCAGGGGCCTATAACTATGGCTACACCTTC | CASSYSPGAYNYGYTF
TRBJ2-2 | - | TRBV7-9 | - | TGTGCCAGCAGCCCTAGGGATTTCGACGGGGAGCTGTTTTTT | CASSPRDFDGELFF
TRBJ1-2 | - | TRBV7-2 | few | TGTGCCAGCAGCTCAGTTACGGTTGCTACTGGCTACACCTTC | CASSSVTVATGYTF
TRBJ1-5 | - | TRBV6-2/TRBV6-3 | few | TGTGCCAGCAGTTACAAGCGCCCGGAAGGATTGAGCAATCAGCCCCAGCATTTT | CASSYKRPEGLSNQPQHF
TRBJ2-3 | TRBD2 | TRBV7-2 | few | TGTGCCAGCAGCGCCGGACTAGCCGCAGATACGCAGTATTTT | CASSAGLAADTQYF
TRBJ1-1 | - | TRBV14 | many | TGTGCCAGCAGCCCCCTTGGCGCCACTGAAGCTTTCTTT | CASSPLGATEAFF
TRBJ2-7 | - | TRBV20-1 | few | TGCAGTATTAAAAGAGTCGGCGGGGAGCAGTACTTC | CSIKRVGGEQYF
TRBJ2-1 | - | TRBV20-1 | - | TGCAGTGCAAGTGACCTGGGCAATGAGCAGTTCTTC | CSASDLGNEQFF
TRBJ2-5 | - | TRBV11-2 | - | TGTGCCAGCAGCTTGATAGGACAAGAGACCCAGTACTTC | CASSLIGQETQYF
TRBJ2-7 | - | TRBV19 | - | TGTGCTACGAGGGAGGCAGTACAATCAGGAAACGAGCAGTACTTC | CATREAVQSGNEQYF
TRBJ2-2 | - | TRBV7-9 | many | TGTGCCAGCAGCTGGGGACATACGAACACCGGGGAGCTGTTTTTT | CASSWGHTNTGELFF
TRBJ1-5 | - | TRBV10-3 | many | TGTGCCATCAGTGAAAGTCTGAGGTTGTACCAGCCCCAGCATTTT | CAISESLRLYQPQHF
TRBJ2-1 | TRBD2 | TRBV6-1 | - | TGTGCCAGCGCTAAGGGGACTAGCGGGGTGAACTCCTACAATGAGCAGTTCTTC | CASAKGTSGVNSYNEQFF
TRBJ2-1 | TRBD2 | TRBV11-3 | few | TGTGCCAGCAGCTTAGGACTAGCGGGGGCCACCTACAATGAGCAGTTCTTC | CASSLGLAGATYNEQFF
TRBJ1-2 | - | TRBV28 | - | TGTGCCAGCGGCGTGACAGCTAACTATGGCTACACCTTC | CASGVTANYGYTF
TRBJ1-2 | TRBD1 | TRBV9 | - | TGTGCCAGCAGCGGGATCCGGGACAGTGATTATGGCTACACCTTC | CASSGIRDSDYGYTF
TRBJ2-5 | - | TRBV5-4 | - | TGTGCCAGCAGCTCCGGTCCTAAAGAGACCCAGTACTTC | CASSSGPKETQYF
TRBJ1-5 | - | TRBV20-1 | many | TGCAGTGCTAGGTCTGGTACCTTTAGCAATCAGCCCCAGCATTTT | CSARSGTFSNQPQHF
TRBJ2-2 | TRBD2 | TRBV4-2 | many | TGTGCCAGCAGCCACGGGGTAGCGGGAGAAACCGGGGAGCTGTTTTTT | CASSHGVAGETGELFF
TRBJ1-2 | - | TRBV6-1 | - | TGTGCCAGCAGTCTAGACACGGGGGGTCGACTGGGCTACACCTTC | CASSLDTGGRLGYTF
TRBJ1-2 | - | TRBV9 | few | TGTGCCAGCAGCCCAAAGGGGGGGAATAACTATGGCTACACCTTC | CASSPKGGNNYGYTF
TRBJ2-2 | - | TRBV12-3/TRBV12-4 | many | TGTGCCAGCAGTCTTAGGGGGACGGAAATCACCGGGGAGCTGTTTTTT | CASSLRGTEITGELFF